Following are 21 T cell receptor beta chains from one sample sequenced in a study of response to subunit inactivated influenza vaccine. TCRdb itself ran the RT-PCR reads through MiXCR, one entry per CDR3 protein. The sample lists approximately 700,000 distinct CDR3 sequences, 15% to 18% seen once, with around 10% in the top ten. Here the sequenced sample was PBMCs from blood, taken roughly 12 days after vaccination. The receptors come from a man aged 50-60 years who received an inactivated influenza vaccine.

A note on this clonotype: Mismatch with germline at one junction end may stem from a read error. V and J are TRBV5-1 and TRBJ2-3, with 8 bases aligning to TRBD2. Germline-derived CDR1 and CDR2 are SGHRS and YFSETQ. This CDR3 comprises 15 residues. The CDR3 here is CASSLTSGSIDTQYF. The CDR3 coding sequence is TGCGCCAGCAGCTTGACGAGCGGGAGCATAGATACGCAGTATTTT.

The V and J genes are TRBV7-2 and TRBJ1-6; 7 bases are a match to TRBD1. V shed 3 bases, J shed 7 bases, and the junction held 9 bases outside the gene matches. Looked up from germline, CDR1 is SGHTA and CDR2 is FQGNSA. The CDR3 is made up of 16 amino acids. The CDR3 spells CASSLYRDRRNSPLHF. As DNA, the CDR3 is TGTGCCAGCAGCTTGTACAGGGACAGAAGAAATTCACCCCTCCACTTT.

In its sample, this clonotype was seen many times. The rearrangement links TRBV5-1 to TRBJ2-2, with D hard to call. This CDR3 is 15 amino acids long. Trimming took 7 bases from V and 5 from J, leaving 18 bases between them. Germline loops: CDR1 SGHRS, CDR2 YFSETQ. The CDR3 bases are TGCGCCAGCGCCGATCTCAAGGGAAGAACCGGGGAGCTGTTTTTT. As protein: CASADLKGRTGELFF.

This clonotype was picked up a small number of times. The rearrangement joins TRBV20-1 to TRBJ2-4; D ambiguous. The CDR3 is made up of 12 amino acids. CDR1 is DFQATT and CDR2 is SNEGSKA in the germline V gene (reference sequence). The V and J ends lost 2 bases and 5 bases respectively, with 7 bases between them. The CDR3 loop reads CSARKGQNIQYF. CDR3 nucleotides: TGCAGTGCTAGAAAGGGTCAAAACATTCAGTACTTC.

The chain recombines TRBV7-2 with TRBJ2-1; the D gene could be TRBD1 or TRBD2 (5 bases each). Trimming shortened V by 5 bases and J by 8 bases, and 22 bases separated the two germline ends. CDR3 length equals 16 residues. From germline, CDR1 is SGHTA and CDR2 FQGNSA. CDR3 in DNA: TGTGCCAGCAGCACTCATACTAGTGGGCGAGGGGATGAGCAGTTCTTC. It specifies CASSTHTSGRGDEQFF.

V is TRBV11-3 and J is TRBJ2-6; D may be TRBD2 (6 bases). The CDR3 has 17 amino acids. V was trimmed by 5 bases and J by 2 bases, leaving 16 bases between them. Germline V gene sequence: CDR1 SGHNT, CDR2 YENEEA. Here the CDR3 DNA reads TGTGCCAGCAGCGTACGGGACTTTTTAACTGGGGCCAACGTCCTGACTTTC. Translated: CASSVRDFLTGANVLTF.

This clonotype was detected only a few times. This rearrangement joins TRBV12-3 or TRBV12-4 to TRBJ1-3, with D unclear. The length of the CDR3 is 15 residues. With 5 bases removed from V and 0 bases from J, the gap between germline ends came to 11 bases. As DNA, the CDR3 is TGTGCCAGCAGTCCGGGAGTCTACTCTGGAAACACCATATATTTT. Its translation is CASSPGVYSGNTIYF.

This clonotype was seen many times. This chain links TRBV12-3 or TRBV12-4 with TRBJ2-1, with a possible D match to TRBD1 (6 bases). The CDR3 extends over 14 amino acids. V gave up 3 bases and J gave up 4 bases, with 10 bases separating them. The CDR3 bases are TGTGCCAGCAGTTTCGGGACAATATACAATGAGCAGTTCTTC. It is translated as CASSFGTIYNEQFF.

This clonotype was seen many times. The chain has TRBV5-1 and TRBJ2-6; D remains unclear. This CDR3 is 15 amino acids long. Trimming shortened V by 3 bases and J by 0 bases, and 7 bases separated the two germline ends. Looked up from germline, CDR1 is SGHRS and CDR2 is YFSETQ. CDR3 sequence: CASSSGSSGANVLTF. CDR3 nucleotide sequence: TGCGCCAGCAGCTCCGGGTCCTCTGGGGCCAACGTCCTGACTTTC.

V gene TRBV11-2 combines with J gene TRBJ2-7; 9 positions agree with TRBD1. Trimming removed 9 bases from V and 0 bases from J; junction bases left unmatched: 3. CDR1 is SGHAT, CDR2 FQNNGV, per germline. The CDR3 spans 13 residues. CDR3 region: CASATGGSYEQYF. CDR3 bases: TGTGCCAGTGCGACAGGGGGCTCCTACGAGCAGTACTTC.

This clonotype occurred many times. V usage is TRBV6-2 or TRBV6-3 and J usage is TRBJ2-5; 9 bases map to TRBD2. With V trimmed by 0 bases and J by 1 base, 6 bases remained unmatched. The CDR3 spans 17 residues. Germline lookup yields CDR1 MNHEY and CDR2 SVGEGT. The CDR3 DNA reads as TGTGCCAGCAGTTACTCCCTACTAGCGGGCACCCAAGAGACCCAGTACTTC. This translates into CASSYSLLAGTQETQYF.

This clonotype was picked up many times. This chain uses TRBV7-2 with TRBJ2-7, with D maybe TRBD2 (6 bases). V dropped 8 bases and J dropped 4 bases, with 15 bases sitting between them. Germline V gives CDR1 SGHTA, CDR2 FQGNSA. The CDR3 has 13 residues. CDR3 residues: CASSKNGGYEQYF. The CDR3 DNA sequence: TGTGCCAGCTCAAAAAACGGGGGTTACGAGCAGTACTTC.

The chain employs TRBV6-2 or TRBV6-3 and TRBJ2-4, with 8 bases lining up with TRBD2. The V gene's germline CDR1 is MNHEY and CDR2 SVGEGT. V shed 6 bases, J shed 0 bases, and the junction held 7 bases outside the gene matches. The CDR3 consists of 16 residues. This chain's CDR3 is CASSNGGAVAKNIQYF. CDR3 DNA: TGTGCCAGCAGCAACGGGGGGGCCGTAGCCAAAAACATTCAGTACTTC.

In its sample, this clonotype was seen a few times. One end of the junction does not line up with germline, which may come from a read error. The genes are TRBV27 and TRBJ2-5; 8 bases align to TRBD2. The CDR3 loop spans 15 amino acids. Germline CDR1 is MNHEY and CDR2 is SMNVEV (reference sequence). CDR3 DNA: TGTGCCAGCAGTGGCGGACTAGCTGCCAGAGAGGCCCAGTACTTC. Translating it yields CASSGGLAAREAQYF.

This clonotype was counted many times. The rearrangement uses TRBV10-3 and TRBJ2-1, with TRBD2 identical over 11 bases. The CDR3 has 15 residues. V shed 6 bases and J 5 bases; nucleotides not matched to a gene: 6. The germline V gene encodes CDR1 ENHRY and CDR2 SYGVKD. The CDR3 is CAIRASGRTHNEQFF. The CDR3 bases are TGTGCCATCAGAGCTAGCGGGAGGACACACAATGAGCAGTTCTTC.

This chain joins TRBV12-3 or TRBV12-4 and TRBJ1-5; D unclear. Trimming shortened V by 1 base and J by 4 bases, and 8 bases separated the two germline ends. CDR3 length: 14 amino acids. The CDR3 DNA is TGTGCCAGCAGTTTAGAGGAGGTAAATCAGCCCCAGCATTTT. This gives the protein CASSLEEVNQPQHF.

In this sample, this clonotype turned up a few times. The rearrangement uses TRBV5-1 and TRBJ2-3; possibly TRBD1 for D (5 bases). Germline lookup yields CDR1 SGHRS and CDR2 YFSETQ. V shed 7 bases and J shed 5 bases, with 14 bases lying between them. There are 13 residues in the CDR3. CDR3 nucleotides: TGCGCCAGCTGCCTCCACCAGGGAGATACGCAGTATTTT. As protein: CASCLHQGDTQYF.

This clonotype was seen only a few times. Compared with germline, one end of the junction differs, possibly owing to a read error. The chain combines TRBV7-7 with TRBJ2-2, with 8 bases fitting TRBD1. The CDR3 is made up of 17 amino acids. CDR1 is SSHAT, CDR2 FNYEAQ, per germline (reference sequence). CDR3 protein: CASSFPGTGFDTGELFF. The DNA of the CDR3 is TGTGCTAGCAGCTTCCCCGGGACAGGTTTCGACACCGGGGAGCTGTTTTTT.

The chain has TRBV20-1 and TRBJ2-7; D is uncertain. V was pared by 2 bases and J by 3 bases, with 8 bases between. CDR3 length equals 12 residues. The V gene's germline CDR1 is DFQATT and CDR2 SNEGSKA (reference sequence). The CDR3 coding sequence is TGCAGTGCTAGAATGGCGATCTACGAGCAGTACTTC. Amino acid sequence: CSARMAIYEQYF.

This clonotype has a handful of counts. The chain is built from TRBV7-9 and TRBJ2-2, with D possibly TRBD1 on 5 matching bases. Germline V gives CDR1 SEHNR, CDR2 FQNEAQ (reference sequence). Trimming pared 0 bases from V and 7 bases from J, leaving 9 bases between. The CDR3 runs to 14 residues. In DNA form, the CDR3 reads TGTGCCAGCAGCTTAGCAGGGGCTCACGGGGAGCTGTTTTTT. Translating gives CASSLAGAHGELFF. Based on the CDR3 plus reference TRBV7-9 and TRBJ2-2, the full variable domain is DTGVSQNPRHKITKRGQNVTFRCDPISEHNRLYWYRQTLGQGPEFLTYFQNEAQLEKSRLLSDRFSAERPKGSFSTLEIQRTEQGDSAMYLCASSLAGAHGELFFGEGSRLTVL.

The rearrangement joins TRBV18 to TRBJ2-6; 8 positions match TRBD1. The CDR3 has 17 residues. Unmatched junction bases numbered 4, after V lost 1 base and J lost 2 bases. CDR1 is KGHSH and CDR2 is LQKENI in the germline V gene. CDR3 bases: TGTGCCAGCTCACCACGGGCAGGGGGCGCTGGGGCCAACGTCCTGACTTTC. It specifies CASSPRAGGAGANVLTF.